The present T cell receptor beta chain was sequenced within a study of T cell changes during pregnancy in multiple sclerosis. TCRdb's table, derived via immunoSEQ multiplex PCR, lists solely in-frame clones and lacks some. The repertoire includes tens of thousands of clones, approximately 90% of them detected once, and approximately 3.8% sits in the top ten. This CDR3 contains 15 residues. V shed 6 bases and J 1 base; nucleotides not matched to a gene: 5. Looked up from germline, CDR1 is SGHAT and CDR2 is FQDESV (reference sequence). The source of this sequence is a female donor in good health, enrolled as a control in a pregnancy study. The source was CD4+ T cells from peripheral blood mononuclear cells, collected in the first trimester of pregnancy. The V call is TRBV11-1, the J call TRBJ2-2; 7 positions agree with TRBD2. The DNA of the CDR3 is TGTGCCAGCAGGCGGGGGACCGTGAACACCGGGGAGCTGTTTTTT. Amino acid sequence: CASRRGTVNTGELFF.